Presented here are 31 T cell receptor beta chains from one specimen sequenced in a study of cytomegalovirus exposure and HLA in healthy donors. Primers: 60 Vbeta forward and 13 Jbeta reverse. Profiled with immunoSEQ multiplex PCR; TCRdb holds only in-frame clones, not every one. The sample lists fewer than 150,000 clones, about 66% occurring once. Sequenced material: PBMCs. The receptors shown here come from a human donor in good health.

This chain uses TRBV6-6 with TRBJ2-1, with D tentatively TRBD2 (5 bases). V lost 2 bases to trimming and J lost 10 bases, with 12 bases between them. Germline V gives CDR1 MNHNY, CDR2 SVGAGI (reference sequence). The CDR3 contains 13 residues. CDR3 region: CASSYAESGEQFF. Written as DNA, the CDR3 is TGTGCCAGCAGTTACGCCGAGTCGGGGGAGCAGTTCTTC.

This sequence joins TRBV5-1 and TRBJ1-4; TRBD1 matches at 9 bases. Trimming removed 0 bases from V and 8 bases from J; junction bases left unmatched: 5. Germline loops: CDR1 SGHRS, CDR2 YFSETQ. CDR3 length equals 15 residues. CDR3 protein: CASSLGDRAWEKLFF. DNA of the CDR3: TGCGCCAGCAGCTTGGGGGACAGGGCCTGGGAAAAACTGTTTTTT.

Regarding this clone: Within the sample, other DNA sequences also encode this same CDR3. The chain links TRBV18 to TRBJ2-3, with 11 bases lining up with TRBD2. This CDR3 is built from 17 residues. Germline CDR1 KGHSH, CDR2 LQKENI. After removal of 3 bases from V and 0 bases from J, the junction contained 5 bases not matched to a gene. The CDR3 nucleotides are TGTGCCAGCTCACCCGTACGGACTAGCGGGAGCACAGATACGCAGTATTTT. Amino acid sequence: CASSPVRTSGSTDTQYF.

The CDR3 nucleotides read TGTGCTAGTGGTTCGGGGACAGTGGGGCTTCCCTACGAGCAGTACTTC. This sequence encodes CASGSGTVGLPYEQYF. The chain couples TRBV12-5 to TRBJ2-7; 7 bases align to TRBD1. In germline, CDR1 is LGHNT, CDR2 FRNRAP. Trimming took 4 bases from V and 2 from J; bases not matched to a gene: 11. The CDR3 is 16 residues long.

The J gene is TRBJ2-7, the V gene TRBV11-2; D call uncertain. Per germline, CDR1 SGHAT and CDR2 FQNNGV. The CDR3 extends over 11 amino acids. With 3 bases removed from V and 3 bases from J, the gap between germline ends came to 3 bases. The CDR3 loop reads CASSFNYEQYF. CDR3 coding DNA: TGTGCCAGCAGCTTCAACTACGAGCAGTACTTC.

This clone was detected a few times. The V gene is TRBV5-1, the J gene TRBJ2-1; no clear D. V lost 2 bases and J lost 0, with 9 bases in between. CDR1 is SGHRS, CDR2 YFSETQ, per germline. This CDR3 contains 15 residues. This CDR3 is CASSFPGDSYNEQFF. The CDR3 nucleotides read TGCGCCAGCAGCTTCCCCGGAGACTCCTACAATGAGCAGTTCTTC.

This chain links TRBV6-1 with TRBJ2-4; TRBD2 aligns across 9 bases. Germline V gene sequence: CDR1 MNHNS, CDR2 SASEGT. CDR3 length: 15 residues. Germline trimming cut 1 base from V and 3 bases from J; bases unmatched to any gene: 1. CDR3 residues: CASSEGGRDKNIQYF. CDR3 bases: TGTGCCAGCAGTGAAGGCGGGAGGGACAAAAACATTCAGTACTTC.

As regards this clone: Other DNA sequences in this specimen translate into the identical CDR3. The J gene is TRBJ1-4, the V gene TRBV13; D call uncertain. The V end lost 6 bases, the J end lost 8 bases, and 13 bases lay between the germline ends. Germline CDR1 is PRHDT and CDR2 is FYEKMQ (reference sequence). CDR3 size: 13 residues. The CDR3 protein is CASRSLAGEKLFF. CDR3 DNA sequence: TGTGCCAGCAGGTCCCTCGCAGGCGAAAAACTGTTTTTT.

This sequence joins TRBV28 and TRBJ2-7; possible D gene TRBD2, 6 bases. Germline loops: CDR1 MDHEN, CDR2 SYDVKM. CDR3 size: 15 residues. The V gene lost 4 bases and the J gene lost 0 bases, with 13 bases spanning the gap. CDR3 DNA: TGTGCCAGCAGTTCCGTAGCGGAAGGCTCCTACGAGCAGTACTTC. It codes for CASSSVAEGSYEQYF. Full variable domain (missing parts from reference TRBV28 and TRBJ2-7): DVKVTQSSRYLVKRTGEKVFLECVQDMDHENMFWYRQDPGLGLRLIYFSYDVKMKEKGDIPEGYSVSREKKERFSLILESASTNQTSMYLCASSSVAEGSYEQYFGPGTRLTVT.

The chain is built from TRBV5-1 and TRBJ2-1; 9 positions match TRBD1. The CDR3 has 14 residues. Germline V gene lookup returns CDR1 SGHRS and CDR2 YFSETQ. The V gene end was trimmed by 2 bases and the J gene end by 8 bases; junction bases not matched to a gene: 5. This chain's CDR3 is CASSLQGAFDEQFF. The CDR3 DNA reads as TGCGCCAGCAGCTTACAGGGGGCCTTCGATGAGCAGTTCTTC.

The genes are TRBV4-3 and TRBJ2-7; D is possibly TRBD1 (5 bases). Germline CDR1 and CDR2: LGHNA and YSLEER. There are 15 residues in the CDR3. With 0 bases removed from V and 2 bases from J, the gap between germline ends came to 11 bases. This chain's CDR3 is CASSQESIGAYEQYF. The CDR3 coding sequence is TGCGCCAGCAGCCAAGAATCCATAGGGGCCTACGAGCAGTACTTC.

The CDR3 bases are TGTGCCAGCAGTGAATCAGGCAGGAAAAACACAGATACGCAGTATTTT. Amino acid sequence: CASSESGRKNTDTQYF. The chain uses TRBV25-1 and TRBJ2-3, with D unclear. Germline V lookup: CDR1 MGHDK, CDR2 SYGVNS. The CDR3 is 16 amino acids. V was trimmed by 1 base and J by 2 bases, leaving 13 bases between them.

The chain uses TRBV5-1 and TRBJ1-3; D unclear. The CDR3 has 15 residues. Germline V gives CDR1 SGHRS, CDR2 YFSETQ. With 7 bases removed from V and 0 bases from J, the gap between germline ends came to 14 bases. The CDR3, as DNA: TGCGCCAGCGCTTTGACTGCGAGCTCTGGAAACACCATATATTTT. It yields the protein CASALTASSGNTIYF.

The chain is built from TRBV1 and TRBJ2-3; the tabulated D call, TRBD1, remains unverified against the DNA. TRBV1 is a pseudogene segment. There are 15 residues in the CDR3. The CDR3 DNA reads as TGCACCAGCAGCCATGATACAGGGTTTTATGATACGCAGTATTTT. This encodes CTSSHDTGFYDTQYF.

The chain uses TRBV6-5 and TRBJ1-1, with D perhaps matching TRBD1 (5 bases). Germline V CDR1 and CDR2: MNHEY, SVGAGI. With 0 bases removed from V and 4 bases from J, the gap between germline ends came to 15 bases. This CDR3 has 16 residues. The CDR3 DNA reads TGTGCCAGCAGTTACTCCCAAGACAGTGTAGGCACTGAAGCTTTCTTT. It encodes CASSYSQDSVGTEAFF.

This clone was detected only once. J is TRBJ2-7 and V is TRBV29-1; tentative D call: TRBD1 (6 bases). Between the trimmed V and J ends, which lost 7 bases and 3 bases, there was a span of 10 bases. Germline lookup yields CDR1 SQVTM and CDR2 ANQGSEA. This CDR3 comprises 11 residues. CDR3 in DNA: TGCAGCGGCGGACAGAACTACGAGCAGTACTTC. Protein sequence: CSGGQNYEQYF.

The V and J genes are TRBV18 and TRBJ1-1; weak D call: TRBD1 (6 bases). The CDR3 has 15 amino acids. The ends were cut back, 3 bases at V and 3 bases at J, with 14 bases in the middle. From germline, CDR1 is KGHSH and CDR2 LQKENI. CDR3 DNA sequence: TGTGCCAGCTCACCTACAGGGAAGATAGACACTGAAGCTTTCTTT. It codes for CASSPTGKIDTEAFF.

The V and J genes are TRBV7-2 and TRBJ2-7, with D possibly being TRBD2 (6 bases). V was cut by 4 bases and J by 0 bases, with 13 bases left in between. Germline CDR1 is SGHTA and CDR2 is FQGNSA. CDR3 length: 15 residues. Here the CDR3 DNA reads TGTGCCAGCAGCTCCGGAGGGCCAACCTCCTACGAGCAGTACTTC. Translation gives CASSSGGPTSYEQYF. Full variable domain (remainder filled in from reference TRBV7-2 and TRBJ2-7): GAGVSQSPSNKVTEKGKDVELRCDPISGHTALYWYRQSLGQGLEFLIYFQGNSAPDKSGLPSDRFSAERTGGSVSTLTIQRTQQEDSAVYLCASSSGGPTSYEQYFGPGTRLTVT.

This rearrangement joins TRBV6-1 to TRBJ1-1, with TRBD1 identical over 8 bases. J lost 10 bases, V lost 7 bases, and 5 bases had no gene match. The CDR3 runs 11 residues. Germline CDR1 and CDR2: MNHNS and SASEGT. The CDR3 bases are TGTGCCAGCACATCAACAGGGGGAGCTTTCTTT. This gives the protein CASTSTGGAFF.

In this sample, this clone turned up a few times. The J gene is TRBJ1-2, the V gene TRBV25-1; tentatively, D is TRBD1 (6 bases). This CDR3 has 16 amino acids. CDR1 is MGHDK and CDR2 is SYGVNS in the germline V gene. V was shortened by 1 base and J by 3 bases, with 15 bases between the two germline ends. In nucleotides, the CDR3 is TGTGCCAGCAGTGAATTCGCAGGGGACGGGGACTATGGCTACACCTTC. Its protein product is CASSEFAGDGDYGYTF.

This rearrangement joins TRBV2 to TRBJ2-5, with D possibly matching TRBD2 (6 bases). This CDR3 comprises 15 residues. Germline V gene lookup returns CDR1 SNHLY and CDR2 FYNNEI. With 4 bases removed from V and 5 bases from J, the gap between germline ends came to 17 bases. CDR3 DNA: TGTGCCAGCAGTGTGGATGGAGGGGACGTCGAGACCCAGTACTTC. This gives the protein CASSVDGGDVETQYF.

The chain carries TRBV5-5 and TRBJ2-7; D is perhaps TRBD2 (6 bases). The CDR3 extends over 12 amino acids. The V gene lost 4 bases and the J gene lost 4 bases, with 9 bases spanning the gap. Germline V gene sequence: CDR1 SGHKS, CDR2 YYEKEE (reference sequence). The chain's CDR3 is CASSQGGYEQYF. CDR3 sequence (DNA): TGTGCCAGCAGCCAAGGAGGGTACGAGCAGTACTTC.

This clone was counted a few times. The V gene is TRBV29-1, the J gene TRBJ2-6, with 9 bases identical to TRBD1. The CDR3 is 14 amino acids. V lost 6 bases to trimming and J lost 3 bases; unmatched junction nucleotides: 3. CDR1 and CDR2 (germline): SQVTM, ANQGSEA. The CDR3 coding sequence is TGCAGCGTAACAGGGGGCGTTGGGGCCAACGTCCTGACTTTC. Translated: CSVTGGVGANVLTF. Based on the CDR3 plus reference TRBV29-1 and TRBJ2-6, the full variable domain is SAVISQKPSRDICQRGTSLTIQCQVDSQVTMMFWYRQQPGQSLTLIATANQGSEATYESGFVIDKFPISRPNLTFSTLTVSNMSPEDSSIYLCSVTGGVGANVLTFGAGSRLTVL.

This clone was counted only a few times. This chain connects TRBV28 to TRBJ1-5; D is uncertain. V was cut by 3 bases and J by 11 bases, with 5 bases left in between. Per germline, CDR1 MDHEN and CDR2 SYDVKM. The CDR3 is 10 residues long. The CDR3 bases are TGTGCCAGCAGTTTCGGGGCCCAGCATTTT. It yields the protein CASSFGAQHF.

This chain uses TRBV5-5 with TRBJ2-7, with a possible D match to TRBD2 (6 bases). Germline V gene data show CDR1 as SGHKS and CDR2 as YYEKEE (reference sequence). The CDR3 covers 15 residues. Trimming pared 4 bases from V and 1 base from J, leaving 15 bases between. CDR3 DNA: TGTGCCAGCAGCCTGCAGGTGGGGGGTTCCTACGAGCAGTACTTC. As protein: CASSLQVGGSYEQYF.

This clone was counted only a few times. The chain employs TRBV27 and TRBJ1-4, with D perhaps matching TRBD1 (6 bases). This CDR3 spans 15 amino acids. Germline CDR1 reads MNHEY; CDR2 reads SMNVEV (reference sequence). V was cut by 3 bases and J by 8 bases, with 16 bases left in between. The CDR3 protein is CASSFSLKGGEKLFF. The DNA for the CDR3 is TGTGCCAGCAGTTTCTCACTAAAAGGGGGAGAAAAACTGTTTTTT.

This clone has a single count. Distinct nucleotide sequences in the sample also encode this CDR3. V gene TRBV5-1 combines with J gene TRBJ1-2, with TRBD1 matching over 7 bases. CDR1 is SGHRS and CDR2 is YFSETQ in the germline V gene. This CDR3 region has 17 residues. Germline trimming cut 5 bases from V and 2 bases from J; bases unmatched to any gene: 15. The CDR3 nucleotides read TGCGCCAGCAGGCTTGCACATAACCCGACAGGGAACTATGGCTACACCTTC. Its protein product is CASRLAHNPTGNYGYTF.

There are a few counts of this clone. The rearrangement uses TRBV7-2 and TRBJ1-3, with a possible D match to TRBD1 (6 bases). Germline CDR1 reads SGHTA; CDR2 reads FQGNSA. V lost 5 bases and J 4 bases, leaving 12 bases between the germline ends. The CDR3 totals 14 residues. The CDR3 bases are TGTGCCAGCAGCCCAGGGGTATACGGAAACACCATATATTTT. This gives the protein CASSPGVYGNTIYF. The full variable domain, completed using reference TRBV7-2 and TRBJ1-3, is GAGVSQSPSNKVTEKGKDVELRCDPISGHTALYWYRQSLGQGLEFLIYFQGNSAPDKSGLPSDRFSAERTGGSVSTLTIQRTQQEDSAVYLCASSPGVYGNTIYFGEGSWLTVV.

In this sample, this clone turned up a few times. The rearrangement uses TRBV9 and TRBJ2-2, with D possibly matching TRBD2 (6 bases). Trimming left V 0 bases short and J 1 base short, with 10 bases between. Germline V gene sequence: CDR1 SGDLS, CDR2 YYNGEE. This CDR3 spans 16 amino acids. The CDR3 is CASSVVASVNTGELFF. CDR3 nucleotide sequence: TGTGCCAGCAGCGTAGTGGCTAGCGTGAACACCGGGGAGCTGTTTTTT.

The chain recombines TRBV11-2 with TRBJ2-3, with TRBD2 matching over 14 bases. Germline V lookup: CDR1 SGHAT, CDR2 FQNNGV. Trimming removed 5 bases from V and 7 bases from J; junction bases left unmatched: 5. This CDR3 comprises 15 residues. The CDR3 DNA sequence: TGTGCCAGCAGCCAGACTAGCGGGAGGGCCTATACGCAGTATTTT. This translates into CASSQTSGRAYTQYF.

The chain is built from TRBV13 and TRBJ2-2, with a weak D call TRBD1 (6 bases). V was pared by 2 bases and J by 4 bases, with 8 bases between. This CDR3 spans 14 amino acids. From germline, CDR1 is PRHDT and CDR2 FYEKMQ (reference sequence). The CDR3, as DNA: TGTGCCAGCAGCTTATCGACAGGCACCGGGGAGCTGTTTTTT. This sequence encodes CASSLSTGTGELFF.